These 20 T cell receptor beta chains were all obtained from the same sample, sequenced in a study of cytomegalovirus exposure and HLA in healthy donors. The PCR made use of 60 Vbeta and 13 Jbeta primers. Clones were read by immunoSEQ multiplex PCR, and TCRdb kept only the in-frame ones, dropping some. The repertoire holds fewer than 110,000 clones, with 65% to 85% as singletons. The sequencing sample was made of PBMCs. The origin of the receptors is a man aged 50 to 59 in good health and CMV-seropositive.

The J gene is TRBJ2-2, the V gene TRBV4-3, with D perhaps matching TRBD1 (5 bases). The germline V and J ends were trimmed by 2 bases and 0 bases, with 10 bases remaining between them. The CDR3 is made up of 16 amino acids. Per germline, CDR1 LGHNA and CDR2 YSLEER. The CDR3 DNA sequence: TGCGCCAGCAGCCAACAGACAGTTGCGAACACCGGGGAGCTGTTTTTT. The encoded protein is CASSQQTVANTGELFF.

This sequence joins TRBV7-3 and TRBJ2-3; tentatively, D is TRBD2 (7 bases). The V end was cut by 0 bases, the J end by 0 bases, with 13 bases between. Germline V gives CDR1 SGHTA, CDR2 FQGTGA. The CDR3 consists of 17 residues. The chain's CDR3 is CASSLTQGRGSTDTQYF. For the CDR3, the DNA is TGTGCCAGCAGCTTAACGCAGGGGAGGGGAAGCACAGATACGCAGTATTTT.

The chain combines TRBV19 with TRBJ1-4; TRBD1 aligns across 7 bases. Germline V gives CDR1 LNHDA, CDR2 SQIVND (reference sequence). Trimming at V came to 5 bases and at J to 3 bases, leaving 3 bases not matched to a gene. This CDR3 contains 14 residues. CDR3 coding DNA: TGTGCCAGTAGTTCACAGGGGTCTAATGAAAAACTGTTTTTT. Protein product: CASSSQGSNEKLFF.

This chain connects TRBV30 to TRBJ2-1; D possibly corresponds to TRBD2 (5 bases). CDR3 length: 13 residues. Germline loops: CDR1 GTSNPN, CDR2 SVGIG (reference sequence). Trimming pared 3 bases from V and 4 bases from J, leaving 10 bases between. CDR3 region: CAWSRLIYNEQFF. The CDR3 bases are TGTGCCTGGAGCAGACTAATTTACAATGAGCAGTTCTTC.

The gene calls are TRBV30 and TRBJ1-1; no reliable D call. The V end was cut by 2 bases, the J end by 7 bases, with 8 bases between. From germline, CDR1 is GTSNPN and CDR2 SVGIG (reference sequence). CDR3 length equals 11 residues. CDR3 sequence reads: CAWSRSGEAFF. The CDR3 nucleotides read TGTGCCTGGAGTAGATCAGGTGAAGCTTTCTTT.

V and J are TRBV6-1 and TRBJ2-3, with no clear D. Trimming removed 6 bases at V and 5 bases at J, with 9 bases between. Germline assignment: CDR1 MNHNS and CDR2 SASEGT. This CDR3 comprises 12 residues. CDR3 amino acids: CASSLERDTQYF. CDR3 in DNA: TGTGCCAGCAGCCTAGAGCGAGATACGCAGTATTTT.

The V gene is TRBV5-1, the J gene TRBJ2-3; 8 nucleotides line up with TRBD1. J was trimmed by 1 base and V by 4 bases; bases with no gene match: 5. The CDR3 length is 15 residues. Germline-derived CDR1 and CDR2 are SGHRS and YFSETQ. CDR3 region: CASSKGQEGTDTQYF. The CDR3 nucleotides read TGCGCCAGCAGCAAGGGACAGGAGGGCACAGATACGCAGTATTTT.

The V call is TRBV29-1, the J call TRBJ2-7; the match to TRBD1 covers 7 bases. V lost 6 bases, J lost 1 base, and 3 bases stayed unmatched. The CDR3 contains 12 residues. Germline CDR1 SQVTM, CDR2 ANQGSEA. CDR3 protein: CSVRTGSYEQYF. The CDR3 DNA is TGCAGCGTCCGGACAGGATCCTACGAGCAGTACTTC.

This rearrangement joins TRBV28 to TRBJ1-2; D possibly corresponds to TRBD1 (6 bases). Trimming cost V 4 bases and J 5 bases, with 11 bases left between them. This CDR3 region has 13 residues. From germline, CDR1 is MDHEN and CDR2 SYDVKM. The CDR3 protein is CASSSARGYGYTF. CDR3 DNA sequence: TGTGCCAGCAGTTCAGCCAGGGGTTATGGCTACACCTTC.

CDR3 nucleotides: TGTGCCAGCACTAGGGCGGGCTTCTCCTACGAGCAGTACTTC. Translation: CASTRAGFSYEQYF. The J gene is TRBJ2-7, the V gene TRBV6-6; D is possibly TRBD2 (5 bases). The CDR3 covers 14 residues. Trimming shortened V by 7 bases and J by 0 bases, and 13 bases separated the two germline ends. CDR1 is MNHNY, CDR2 SVGAGI, per germline (reference sequence).

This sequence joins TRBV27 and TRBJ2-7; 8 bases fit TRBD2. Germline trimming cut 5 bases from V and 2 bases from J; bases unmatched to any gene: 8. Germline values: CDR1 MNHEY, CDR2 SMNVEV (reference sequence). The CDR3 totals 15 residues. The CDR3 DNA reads TGTGCCAGCAGTCCGATAGCGGGAAATCCCTACGAGCAGTACTTC. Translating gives CASSPIAGNPYEQYF.

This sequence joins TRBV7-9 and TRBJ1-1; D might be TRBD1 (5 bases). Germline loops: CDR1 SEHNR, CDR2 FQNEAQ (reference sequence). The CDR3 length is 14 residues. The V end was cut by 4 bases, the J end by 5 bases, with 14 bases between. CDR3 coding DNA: TGTGCCAGCAGCTGGGGGGGGGTTTGGACTGAAGCTTTCTTT. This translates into CASSWGGVWTEAFF.

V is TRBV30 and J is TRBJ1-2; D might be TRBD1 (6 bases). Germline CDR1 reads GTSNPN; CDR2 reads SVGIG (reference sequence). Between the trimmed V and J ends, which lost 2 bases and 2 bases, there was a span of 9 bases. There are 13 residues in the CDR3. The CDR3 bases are TGTGCCTGGAGTACGCAGGGGAACTATGGCTACACCTTC. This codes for CAWSTQGNYGYTF. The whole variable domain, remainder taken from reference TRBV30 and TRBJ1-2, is SQTIHQWPATLVQPVGSPLSLECTVEGTSNPNLYWYRQAAGRGLQLLFYSVGIGQISSEVPQNLSASRPQDRQFILSSKKLLLSDSGFYLCAWSTQGNYGYTFGSGTRLTVV.

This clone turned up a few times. The CDR3 DNA follows: TGCGCCAGCAGCCAAGATAGGACAGCAATCTACGAGCAGTACTTC. It codes for CASSQDRTAIYEQYF. This chain uses TRBV4-1 with TRBJ2-7; D is possibly TRBD1 (6 bases). Trimming took 0 bases from V and 3 from J, leaving 12 bases between them. The germline V gene encodes CDR1 MGHRA and CDR2 YSYEKL. CDR3 length: 15 amino acids.

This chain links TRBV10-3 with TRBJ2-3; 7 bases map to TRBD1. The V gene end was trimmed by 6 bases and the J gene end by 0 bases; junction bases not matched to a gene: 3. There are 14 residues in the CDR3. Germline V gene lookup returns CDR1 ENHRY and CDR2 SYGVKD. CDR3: CAIRGDRSTDTQYF. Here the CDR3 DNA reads TGTGCCATCAGGGGGGACAGAAGCACAGATACGCAGTATTTT.

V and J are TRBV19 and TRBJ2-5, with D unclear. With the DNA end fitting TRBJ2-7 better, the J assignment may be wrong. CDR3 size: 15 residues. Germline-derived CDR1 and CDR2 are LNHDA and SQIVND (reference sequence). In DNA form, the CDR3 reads TGTGCCAGTAGTATCGGTACGGGTGAGCTCGACGAGCAGTACTTC. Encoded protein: CASSIGTGELDEQYF.

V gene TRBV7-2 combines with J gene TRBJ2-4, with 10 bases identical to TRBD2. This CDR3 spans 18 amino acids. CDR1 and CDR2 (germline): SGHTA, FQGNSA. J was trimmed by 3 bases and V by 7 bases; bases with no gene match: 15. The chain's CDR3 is CASTVTSSGRTVKNIQYF. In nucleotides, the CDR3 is TGTGCCAGCACCGTTACCTCTAGCGGGAGAACGGTCAAAAACATTCAGTACTTC.

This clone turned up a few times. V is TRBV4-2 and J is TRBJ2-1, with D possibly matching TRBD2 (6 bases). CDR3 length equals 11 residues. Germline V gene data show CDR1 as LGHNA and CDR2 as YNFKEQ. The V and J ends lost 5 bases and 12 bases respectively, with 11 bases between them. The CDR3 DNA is TGTGCCAGCAGCGATAGCGGTGCGCAGTTCTTC. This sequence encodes CASSDSGAQFF.

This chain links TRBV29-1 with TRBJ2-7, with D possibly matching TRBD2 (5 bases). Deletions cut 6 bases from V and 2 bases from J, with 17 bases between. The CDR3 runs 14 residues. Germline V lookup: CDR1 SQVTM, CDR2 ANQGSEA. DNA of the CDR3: TGCAGCGTCGGAACCGAGGGATCCGCCTACGAGCAGTACTTC. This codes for CSVGTEGSAYEQYF.

The CDR3 region is CASRAGPGGETQYF. Here the CDR3 DNA reads TGTGCCAGCAGGGCCGGGCCCGGGGGGGAGACCCAGTACTTC. V is TRBV2 and J is TRBJ2-5; 7 bases align to TRBD2. Unmatched junction bases numbered 9, after V lost 6 bases and J lost 5 bases. Germline CDR1 SNHLY, CDR2 FYNNEI. The CDR3 sequence is 14 residues long.